The entry that follows covers one T cell receptor (beta chain) sequence. What this receptor recognizes is not known. One base away there is no much larger clone; base qualities are not given. This sample was included in a study of tissue T cells after allogeneic stem cell transplantation (dated by TCRdb to 2021 to 2024). The study in broad terms: Over a roughly 3-year period, about 7 adult allo-HCT recipients who had steroid-refractory GVHD were prospectively enrolled in a research-autopsy study. Every GVHD patient received a graft from a donor; four grafts were unmodified and three were CD34-selected to deplete T cells. Gastrointestinal GVHD was present in all GVHD patients, each of whom received several lines of GVHD-directed therapy, and five of these patients also had skin involvement. Using research autopsies of patients with and without GVHD, plus mouse models of GVHD, the study profiled TCR beta repertoires across many tissues. On the human side, the study was prospective and observational, with no blinding or randomization. For viably preserved blood and marrow, CD3+ T cells were flow-sorted when cell numbers allowed; smaller samples underwent direct DNA extraction. Here is what the overall study found, with its caveats: Within patients, how anatomically similar tissues were was a major factor shaping TCR repertoire composition, regardless of disease or transplant status. The study did not establish which tissue TCRs were alloreactive or antigen-specific, and some clones may have been host cells that persisted. In both patients and mice, T cells from blood and spleen covered only a limited part of the TCR repertoire found in tissues. A small and clinically heterogeneous patient cohort was studied, and sampling depth was acknowledged as a limitation. Only a few T cell clones appeared in more than one patient, yet motif-based clustering showed tissue-specific repertoire signatures that were shared between patients.

The library was obtained by the immunoSEQ multiplex PCR assay. TCRbeta CDR3 sequencing was performed at survey depth by Adaptive Biotechnologies, and CDR3 sequences, V/J genes, productive frequency and template counts were reported. Amplification of TCR beta CDR3 regions started from genomic DNA instead of RNA. In the authors' own workflow: Jensen-Shannon divergence was used to quantify pairwise repertoire overlap between tissues, with a value of 1 meaning complete divergence and a value of 0 meaning identical repertoires. Tissues were clustered by single-linkage agglomerative hierarchical clustering of pairwise JSD values, and the clustering results were displayed as dendrograms. GLIPH2 was run on all patient samples with simulation_depth 1000, kmer_min_depth 3, cdr3_length_cutoff 8, keeping groups with more than two unique CDR3s. A standardized tissue-overlap score was calculated by extrapolating Jaccard GLIPH-group overlap across patients to a standard repertoire size of 1000 clones. Linear mixed-effect models, with tissue included as a fixed effect and individual included as a random effect, were used to assess associations of diversity with clinical or experimental variables. The source is immuneACCESS, and TCRdb retained only in-frame sequences with V and J called. Part of the clones is not carried over; for the studies checked, unresolved V genes explain less than half of this, and the remainder is unexplained. Clone size and V and J calls were adopted from that table, with D and trimming inferred from the DNA. In this sample the table shows 20,000 to 30,000 clones, around 90% of which occur a single time. The ten largest account for roughly 2% of the sample.

The germline V gene specifies SGHDT as CDR1 and YYEEEE as CDR2. The CDR3 starts with the cysteine, ends with the phenylalanine, and has 15 residues. Just CDR3 DNA is preserved here, 45 bases in frame from base 1. Trimming removed 0 bases from V and 10 bases from J; the gene matches leave 7 bases unexplained. The label giving this sample's time point can be read as: recipient (host-origin) PBMCs collected before allo-HCT. The source material was blood, sampled before transplantation. The chain is made from TRBV5-6 and TRBJ1-6; TRBD1 lines up with 7 middle nucleotides. The sequence was obtained from a male donor aged 60 or over who later had graft-versus-host disease after an allogeneic stem cell transplant. The DNA reads as follows: TGTGCCAGCAGCTTGGCCGCAGGGGGAATATCACCCCTCCACTTT. Translated, this is CASSLAAGGISPLHF.